Each of the 9 T cell receptor beta chains below was sequenced from the same sample in a study of a mutant IDH1 vaccine in newly diagnosed glioma. Time point denoted: week 5, during vaccination. Every single dose of the vaccine, 300 ug of mutant IDH1 20-mer peptide, came with topical imiquimod. Here immunoSEQ multiplex PCR was the method, and the copy in TCRdb shows in-frame clones only, minus some. The sample lists nearly 35,000 clones, just under 85% seen once, with nearly 25% in the top ten. These TCRs are of unknown antigen specificity. The sample was PBMCs, taken from a glioma patient whose treatment included an IDH1 peptide vaccine. These TCRs come from a man aged 25 to 45 with glioma.

The chain combines TRBV10-1 with TRBJ2-1; TRBD2 might be the D (7 bases). The CDR3 is made up of 15 amino acids. V was cut by 4 bases and J by 3 bases, with 13 bases left in between. The V gene's germline CDR1 is WNHNN and CDR2 SYGVQD (reference sequence). The chain's CDR3 is CASSGGGGLYNEQFF. For the CDR3, the DNA is TGCGCCAGCAGTGGAGGGGGAGGGCTCTACAATGAGCAGTTCTTC.

The chain is built from TRBV5-1 and TRBJ2-3, with a weak D call TRBD1 (7 bases). The CDR3 is 14 amino acids. Germline V gene sequence: CDR1 SGHRS, CDR2 YFSETQ. The V end was cut by 5 bases, the J end by 2 bases, with 12 bases between. CDR3 sequence (DNA): TGCGCCAGCAGTGGAGGGACAGCCACAGATACGCAGTATTTT. Translation: CASSGGTATDTQYF.

This sequence joins TRBV9 and TRBJ2-7; D possibly corresponds to TRBD2 (6 bases). Trimming cost V 0 bases and J 3 bases, with 10 bases left between them. The CDR3 is 14 amino acids. Germline CDR1 and CDR2: SGDLS and YYNGEE. CDR3 region: CASSVGDSFYEQYF. Here the CDR3 DNA reads TGTGCCAGCAGCGTAGGGGACTCCTTCTACGAGCAGTACTTC.

The chain combines TRBV5-1 with TRBJ1-2; D remains ambiguous. Germline lookup yields CDR1 SGHRS and CDR2 YFSETQ. Trimming pared 4 bases from V and 4 bases from J, leaving 14 bases between. The CDR3 is made up of 14 amino acids. The CDR3 region is CASSTSDGVYGYTF. The CDR3 region has the DNA TGCGCCAGCAGCACATCGGACGGAGTCTATGGCTACACCTTC.

This clone was observed a few times. The J gene is TRBJ2-1, the V gene TRBV5-6; D is unresolved. Trimming left V 0 bases short and J 6 bases short, with 10 bases between. The CDR3 loop spans 14 amino acids. Per the germline V gene, CDR1 is SGHDT and CDR2 is YYEEEE. The CDR3 DNA reads as TGTGCCAGCAGCTTGGGAGTCCACTTCAATGAGCAGTTCTTC. Amino acids: CASSLGVHFNEQFF.

The V call is TRBV6-5, the J call TRBJ1-5; no clear D gene. V gave up 9 bases and J gave up 6 bases, with 15 bases separating them. CDR1 is MNHEY, CDR2 SVGAGI, per germline. CDR3 length equals 13 residues. CDR3 sequence: CASSDSVSQPQHF. The CDR3 region has the DNA TGTGCCAGTTCGGATTCGGTGAGTCAGCCCCAGCATTTT.

The chain combines TRBV12-5 with TRBJ2-1; weak D call: TRBD1 (5 bases). This CDR3 has 11 residues. The germline V gene has CDR1 LGHNT and CDR2 FRNRAP. V was clipped by 3 bases and J by 8 bases, with 5 bases between them. CDR3 amino acids: CASGLGDEQFF. The CDR3 DNA reads TGTGCTAGTGGTTTAGGGGATGAGCAGTTCTTC. The variable domain in full, with the rest retrieved from reference TRBV12-5 and TRBJ2-1, is DARVTQTPRHKVTEMGQEVTMRCQPILGHNTVFWYRQTMMQGLELLAYFRNRAPLDDSGMPKDRFSAEMPDATLATLKIQPSEPRDSAVYFCASGLGDEQFFGPGTRLTVL.

The CDR3 is CASSATPYYGYTF. DNA of the CDR3: TGTGCCAGCAGTGCGACACCTTACTATGGCTACACCTTC. The chain recombines TRBV6-1 with TRBJ1-2, with no clear D. The CDR3 runs 13 residues. The germline gives CDR1 MNHNS, CDR2 SASEGT. V lost 4 bases to trimming and J lost 3 bases, with 9 bases between them.

The chain recombines TRBV27 with TRBJ2-3; a weak D match, TRBD2 (5 bases). Between the trimmed V and J ends, which lost 6 bases and 0 bases, there was a span of 16 bases. The germline V gene encodes CDR1 MNHEY and CDR2 SMNVEV (reference sequence). The CDR3 is 16 amino acids. The CDR3 region is CASRPPGFISTDTQYF. In DNA, the CDR3 is TGTGCCAGCAGACCCCCGGGGTTTATTAGCACAGATACGCAGTATTTT.